This T cell receptor (beta chain) is from a study of blood T cell repertoires in COVID-19. Study in general: There were acute and convalescent COVID-19 samples, and they came from the United States, Italy and Spain.

V was clipped by 6 bases and J by 1 base, with 12 bases between them. Germline values: CDR1 DFQATT, CDR2 SNEGSKA (reference sequence). The CDR3 consists of 13 residues. In the study's own analysis: Scientists estimated how many nucleated cells there were by amplifying reference gene primers. The repertoire was sequenced with immunoSEQ multiplex PCR; TCRdb's copy has only in-frame clones and lacks some. The DNA gave D and trimming, while V, J and clone size come from that table. The table shows around 240,000 clones, with roughly 84% occurring only once. The genes are TRBV20-1 and TRBJ1-2, with D perhaps TRBD1 (5 bases). The source material was peripheral blood. This receptor was obtained from a woman in her 50s with acute or convalescent COVID-19. In DNA form, the CDR3 reads TGCAGTGCGAGTTTAGACAGTAACTATGGCTACACCTTC. Translation: CSASLDSNYGYTF.